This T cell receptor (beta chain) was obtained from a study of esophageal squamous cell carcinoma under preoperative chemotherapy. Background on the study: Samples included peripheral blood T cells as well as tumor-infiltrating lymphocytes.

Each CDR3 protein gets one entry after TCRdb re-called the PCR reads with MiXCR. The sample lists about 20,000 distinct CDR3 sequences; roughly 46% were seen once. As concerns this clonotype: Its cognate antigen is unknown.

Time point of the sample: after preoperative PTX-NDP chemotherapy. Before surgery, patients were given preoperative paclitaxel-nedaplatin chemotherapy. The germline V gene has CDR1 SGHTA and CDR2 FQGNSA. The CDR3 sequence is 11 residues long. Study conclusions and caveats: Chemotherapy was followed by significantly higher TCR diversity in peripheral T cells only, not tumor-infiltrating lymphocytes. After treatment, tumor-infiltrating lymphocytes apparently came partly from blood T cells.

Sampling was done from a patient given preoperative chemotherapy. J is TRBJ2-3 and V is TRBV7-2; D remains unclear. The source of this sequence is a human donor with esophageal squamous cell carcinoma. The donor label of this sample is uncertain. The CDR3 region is CGRSTKNTQYF. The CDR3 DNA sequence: TGTGGCCGGAGCACCAAAAACACGCAGTATTTT.